This T cell receptor (beta chain) was recorded in a study of regulatory T cells in long-lasting Graves disease. The sample holds many counts of this clonotype. Combining iRepertoire HTBI primers with Arm-PCR of CDR3 regions, the authors built TCR beta libraries. In TCRdb, the multiplex PCR reads were re-called with MiXCR into one record per CDR3 protein. The table shows roughly 470,000 distinct CDR3 sequences, with less than 25% occurring only once. As for time point: persistent/refractory GD, antithyroid drugs over 5 years with positive TRAb. The TCR library was made from RNA that had been extracted from PBMCs in TRIzol. EDTA tubes collected nine milliliters of peripheral blood. Material: peripheral blood mononuclear cells (PBMCs), obtained when the disease was refractory, from a patient treated with antithyroid drugs. This receptor was identified in a female donor with Graves disease.

The CDR3, as DNA: TGTGCCAGCAGTCCCCCGGACAGGGTGCGTCAGCCCCAGCATTTT. This encodes CASSPPDRVRQPQHF. This chain links TRBV28 with TRBJ1-5; 8 bases line up with TRBD1. The CDR3 sequence is 15 residues long. In germline, CDR1 is MDHEN, CDR2 SYDVKM. The J segment lost 6 bases and the V segment lost 5 bases, leaving 9 bases of the junction unmatched.